Listed below are T cell receptor beta chains from one sample, sequenced in a study of T cells in Graves' hyperthyroidism and ophthalmopathy. Using its own MiXCR run on the multiplex PCR reads, TCRdb lists one record per CDR3 protein. The sample carries around 540,000 distinct CDR3 sequences, 46% recorded once. Sequencing was performed on peripheral blood or thyroid tissue (not recorded which). The receptor set was obtained from a young woman with Graves' hyperthyroidism. The conserved cysteine and the conserved F or W are not part of the CDR3 here. Each record gives: J gene, clone size, V gene, CDR3 protein. Clone size appears in some rows only: once, few, many, or a class for an expanded clone.

J: TRBJ1-3
size: -
V: TRBV20-1
CDR3: SARGSLVGNTIY

J: TRBJ2-7
size: many
V: TRBV10-3
CDR3: AIRTSGSGEQY

J: TRBJ1-2
size: many
V: TRBV9
CDR3: ASSARYGYT

J: TRBJ1-2
size: many
V: TRBV6-5
CDR3: ASSYGQGAGYT

J: TRBJ2-7
size: few
V: TRBV4-1
CDR3: ASSQDIGEQY

J: TRBJ1-1
size: medium-sized
V: TRBV29-1
CDR3: SVQGAKRNTEAF

J: TRBJ1-1
size: -
V: TRBV6-4
CDR3: ASSDDRGPEAF

J: TRBJ1-1
size: -
V: TRBV10-3
CDR3: ASSARDRGNAF

J: TRBJ1-5
size: -
V: TRBV6-5
CDR3: ASSYTGPHQPQH

J: TRBJ1-6
size: many
V: TRBV2
CDR3: ASSGPELSDSLGSPLH

J: TRBJ1-5
size: -
V: TRBV5-1
CDR3: ASSFGGYSNQPQH

J: TRBJ2-7
size: -
V: TRBV29-1
CDR3: SVVGTSEQY

J: TRBJ1-2
size: many
V: TRBV7-9
CDR3: ASSSGSNYGYT

J: TRBJ2-7
size: few
V: TRBV9
CDR3: ASSVDTGSYEQY

J: TRBJ2-6
size: -
V: TRBV5-4
CDR3: ASIHRGTSGANVLT

J: TRBJ2-3
size: -
V: TRBV2
CDR3: ASSEGQSTDTQY

J: TRBJ1-4
size: -
V: TRBV9
CDR3: ASSVRQGPDDEKLF

J: TRBJ1-1
size: -
V: TRBV7-2
CDR3: ASSSSGTDTNREAF

J: TRBJ2-5
size: few
V: TRBV7-2
CDR3: ASSLGLAGDGETQY

J: TRBJ2-2
size: -
V: TRBV29-1
CDR3: SARQLAGELF

J: TRBJ2-2
size: -
V: TRBV10-3
CDR3: ATSGPPFANTGELF

J: TRBJ2-7
size: -
V: TRBV25-1
CDR3: ASSARVGQGISYEQY

J: TRBJ1-5
size: -
V: TRBV25-1
CDR3: ASKPQGYSNQPQH

J: TRBJ2-7
size: -
V: TRBV7-2
CDR3: ASSLGVGYYEQY

J: TRBJ2-1
size: -
V: TRBV2
CDR3: ASWNYNEQF

J: TRBJ1-2
size: -
V: TRBV2
CDR3: ASSDSEAYGYT

J: TRBJ1-4
size: -
V: TRBV25-1
CDR3: ASSLGQGINEKLF

J: TRBJ1-1
size: -
V: TRBV19
CDR3: ASSYGGGSFTEAF